This is a list of T cell receptor beta chains from one sample in a study of response to subunit inactivated influenza vaccine. TCRdb passed the RT-PCR reads through MiXCR, listing each CDR3 protein once. The sample yields about 300,000 distinct CDR3 sequences, approximately 23% seen once. The specimen comprised PBMCs from blood, sampled about 20 months after vaccination. The receptors were gathered from a man between 50 and 75 years old who received an inactivated influenza vaccine. CDR3s leave out the opening cysteine and the closing phenylalanine or tryptophan.

TRBV10-2 | ASTAASQNSPLH
TRBV7-2 | ASSLVAGKRTDTQY
TRBV7-9 | ASSFQGAGQPQH
TRBV11-3 | ASSARGDTQY
TRBV16 | ASSQSAEGGYGYT
TRBV7-9 | ASSLLKDREDTQY
TRBV6-6 | ASTTGQGYGYT
TRBV5-1 | ASSSQLTDYNSPLH
TRBV20-1 | SAPDGGGWGSEQF
TRBV5-1 | ASTFGTSGLQETQY
TRBV5-1 | ASSLEPGGPEQY
TRBV14 | ASSQDIGQNTELF
TRBV25-1 | ASSEVPLQGGQPQH
TRBV6-2/TRBV6-3 | ASSYGADFPFSYNEQF
TRBV20-1 | SARDAPRDTDEQY
TRBV12-3/TRBV12-4 | ASSNQGARQPQH
TRBV11-1 | ASSPRTSGSRGDTGELF